A selection of T cell receptor beta chains follows, all from one sample in a study of graft-versus-host responses after intestinal transplantation. The assay was immunoSEQ multiplex PCR, and TCRdb's table has in-frame clones only and misses some. The sample records roughly 75,000 clones, 91% being singletons. Their specific antigens are unknown. Sample: unstimulated CD4+ T cells sorted from spleen or lymph node cells, taken before intestinal transplant. All receptors derive from a human donor who received an intestinal transplant. Each CDR3 is given with its conserved first and last residue. The order of the fields is V gene, D gene, J gene, clone size, CDR3 DNA, CDR3 protein. The D gene is left open where the match is weak. Expanded clones are given a class, and other clones once, few, many or no size at all.

TRBV5-6,TRBD2,TRBJ2-3,-,TGTGCCAGCAGCTTGTACTCAGCGGGGGCTAGCACAGATACGCAGTATTTT,CASSLYSAGASTDTQYF
TRBV6-1,-,TRBJ1-2,once,TGTGCCAGCAGTGAGGGGGGTAACTATGGCTACACCTTC,CASSEGGNYGYTF
TRBV5-5,-,TRBJ1-6,-,TGTGCCAGCAGCTTCACCCCTAGCTCCTATAATTCACCCCTCCACTTT,CASSFTPSSYNSPLHF
TRBV7-2,TRBD2,TRBJ2-4,-,TGTGCCAGCAGCCTGAGGGGACTAGCGGGGGCCCTAGCCAAAAACATTCAGTACTTC,CASSLRGLAGALAKNIQYF
TRBV25-1,-,TRBJ1-4,-,TGTGCCAGCAGTGAATATTCGACAGCAACTAATGAAAAACTGTTTTTT,CASSEYSTATNEKLFF
TRBV28,TRBD1,TRBJ1-2,-,TGTGCCAGCAGTCCTCCGACAGGGAAGGGCTACACCTTC,CASSPPTGKGYTF
TRBV6-1,TRBD1,TRBJ1-2,-,TGTGCCAGCAGTGTAACCGGGACAGGAGCCTTCTATGGCTACACCTTC,CASSVTGTGAFYGYTF
TRBV30,-,TRBJ1-2,-,TGTGCCTGGAGTCCAGACCGGGGTATCAGCTACACCTTC,CAWSPDRGISYTF
TRBV10-3,-,TRBJ2-7,-,TGTGCCATCAGTGATGGGGCAGGGAAGTTATACGAGCAGTACTTC,CAISDGAGKLYEQYF
TRBV7-6,TRBD1,TRBJ2-3,-,TGTGCCAGCAGCTTAGGAACGGGACAGGGGACAGATACGCAGTATTTT,CASSLGTGQGTDTQYF
TRBV11-2,TRBD1,TRBJ1-1,-,TGTGCCAGCAGCTTCAACAGGGGCACTGAAGCTTTCTTT,CASSFNRGTEAFF
TRBV27,-,TRBJ1-2,once,TGTGCCAGCAGTTCCTCCGGGCTTCTAGCTGGCTACACCTTC,CASSSSGLLAGYTF
TRBV7-9,TRBD1,TRBJ2-1,-,TGTGCCAGCAGCCACTGGACAGGGAGAGATGAGCAGTTCTTC,CASSHWTGRDEQFF
TRBV19,TRBD2,TRBJ2-4,-,TGTGCCAGTAGTAACGGGGGGGATAACATTCAGTACTTC,CASSNGGDNIQYF
TRBV7-9,TRBD1,TRBJ2-5,-,TGTGCCAGCAGCTTAAGGGACAGGGGCCAGGAGACCCAGTACTTC,CASSLRDRGQETQYF
TRBV11-3,TRBD1,TRBJ1-1,-,TGTGCCAGCAGCTTCGAGGGGGCTACCAACACTGAAGCTTTCTTT,CASSFEGATNTEAFF
TRBV29-1,TRBD1,TRBJ2-5,-,TGCAGCGTCCGGGACAGGGTCGTGGGTGAAGAGACCCAGTACTTC,CSVRDRVVGEETQYF
TRBV5-5,TRBD1,TRBJ2-7,-,TGTGCCAGCAGCTTGAGTGGGACAGGGGCCTACGAGCAGTACTTC,CASSLSGTGAYEQYF
TRBV10-3,-,TRBJ2-2,-,TGTGCCATCAGGGGCCATGGCCAAGGATCGACCGGGGAGCTGTTTTTT,CAIRGHGQGSTGELFF
TRBV18,-,TRBJ1-5,-,TGTGCCAGCTCACCCATGACAGGAACCGAACAGCCCCAGCATTTT,CASSPMTGTEQPQHF
TRBV4-3,-,TRBJ1-1,once,TGCGCCAGCAGCCAAGGGGGGTACAGGGTCCTGAACACTGAAGCTTTCTTT,CASSQGGYRVLNTEAFF
TRBV4-3,-,TRBJ2-7,-,TGCGCCAGCAGCCTGTCGAGAGGGGGAAACTACGAGCAGTACTTC,CASSLSRGGNYEQYF
TRBV4-3,-,TRBJ2-7,-,TGCGCCAGCAGCCAGTTGGCGGGACAGAGCTACGAGCAGTACTTC,CASSQLAGQSYEQYF
TRBV4-3,-,TRBJ1-6,-,TGCGCCAGCAGCCAAGAACAGGCCGTTAATTCACCCCTCCACTTT,CASSQEQAVNSPLHF
TRBV30,TRBD1,TRBJ2-4,-,TGTGCCTGGAGCTTAACAGGGGTCAAAAACATTCAGTACTTC,CAWSLTGVKNIQYF
TRBV21-1,-,TRBJ2-1,-,TGTGCCAGCAGCAAGCCTCAGATAAGCTCCTACAATGAGCAGTTCTTC,CASSKPQISSYNEQFF
TRBV10-2,TRBD1,TRBJ1-5,-,TGCGCCAGCAGTGAGTCTTTGCCGGGACAGGGGGCGAGAAATCAGCCCCAGCATTTT,CASSESLPGQGARNQPQHF
TRBV5-1,-,TRBJ2-2,-,TGCGCCAGCAGCCTGGGCGGGACCGGGGAGCTGTTTTTT,CASSLGGTGELFF
TRBV5-1,-,TRBJ1-2,few,TGCGCCAGCAGCAGGACAGCGAGCTCTAACTATGGCTACACCTTC,CASSRTASSNYGYTF
TRBV2,TRBD1,TRBJ1-6,-,TGTGCCAGCAGTGAAGAGGGGGGACAGTTTAATTCACCCCTCCACTTT,CASSEEGGQFNSPLHF
TRBV5-6,TRBD2,TRBJ2-1,few,TGTGCCAGCAGCTTGGTGCTAGCGGGGGACAATGAGCAGTTCTTC,CASSLVLAGDNEQFF
TRBV27,TRBD1,TRBJ1-5,-,TGTGCCAGCAGTTTTACGGGACAGGGAATTCAGCCCCAGCATTTT,CASSFTGQGIQPQHF
TRBV10-1,-,TRBJ2-5,-,TGCGCCAGCAGTGAGTCCGTGTCCGGGTGGGAGACCCAGTACTTC,CASSESVSGWETQYF
TRBV19,TRBD1,TRBJ1-5,-,TGTGCCAGTAGTATATCCTGGGACAGGGGTAATCAGCCCCAGCATTTT,CASSISWDRGNQPQHF
TRBV11-3,-,TRBJ1-3,once,TGTGCCAGCAGCTTCGGAGGTGTCTCTGGAAACACCATATATTTT,CASSFGGVSGNTIYF
TRBV5-6,-,TRBJ2-7,-,TGTGCCAGCAGTCGTAAACAGGCAAACGAGCAGTACTTC,CASSRKQANEQYF
TRBV14,-,TRBJ2-3,once,TGTGCCAGCAGCATCTCCCAACCGGGACTGGGAATAGATACGCAGTATTTT,CASSISQPGLGIDTQYF
TRBV4-3,-,TRBJ1-2,-,TGCGCCAGCAGCCAAGATCGTATCAGGGATCGGAGCTACACCTTC,CASSQDRIRDRSYTF
TRBV19,-,TRBJ1-2,-,TGTGCCAGTAGTATTTTCGCTAACTATGGCTACACCTTC,CASSIFANYGYTF
TRBV7-9,-,TRBJ2-1,-,TGTGCCAGCAGCTTGTGGGGGGGACAGGCTAAGCGAAATGAGCAGTTCTTC,CASSLWGGQAKRNEQFF
TRBV7-2,TRBD2,TRBJ2-7,-,TGTGCCAGCAGCTTAGATAGCGGGGGGGCGTTTGAGCAGTACTTC,CASSLDSGGAFEQYF
TRBV10-1,TRBD1,TRBJ2-1,-,TGCGCCAGCAGTGGCGGACAGGGGGGTTCCTACAATGAGCAGTTCTTC,CASSGGQGGSYNEQFF
TRBV19,-,TRBJ1-1,-,TGTGCCAGTAGTGCCTCCGGTGAAGCTTTCTTT,CASSASGEAFF
TRBV7-2,-,TRBJ2-5,-,TGTGCCAGCAGCCCCCACACAGCGGGCCGAGGGGAGACCCAGTACTTC,CASSPHTAGRGETQYF
TRBV7-2,-,TRBJ2-6,-,TGTGCCAGCACCCCCCCGCGGGGCCACCACTCTGGGGCCAACGTCCTGACTTTC,CASTPPRGHHSGANVLTF
TRBV19,TRBD2,TRBJ2-1,-,TGTGCCAGTAGAAATCGAGATGGGCTAGCGGGGGGAAATGAGCAGTTCTTC,CASRNRDGLAGGNEQFF
TRBV4-3,-,TRBJ1-2,-,TGCGCCAGCAGCCCCCGCGGAGTGGGTGGCTACACCTTC,CASSPRGVGGYTF
TRBV5-6,TRBD1,TRBJ2-1,-,TGTGCCAGCAGCTTGAGACTATCCGGGACAGCCTACAATGAGCAGTTCTTC,CASSLRLSGTAYNEQFF
TRBV6-4,-,TRBJ1-1,-,TGTGCCAGCAGTGTAACAATGAACACTGAAGCTTTCTTT,CASSVTMNTEAFF
TRBV30,-,TRBJ1-6,-,TGTGCCTGGAGTCCTCCCGCTCCTAGGTTTAATTCACCCCTCCACTTT,CAWSPPAPRFNSPLHF
TRBV14,-,TRBJ2-1,once,TGTGCCAGCAGCCAACAAAGAACAGGGTCTGAGCAGTTCTTC,CASSQQRTGSEQFF